This T cell receptor (beta chain) was identified in a study of blood T cell repertoires in COVID-19. Profiled with immunoSEQ multiplex PCR; TCRdb holds only in-frame clones, not every one. The sample lists 200,000 to 250,000 clones, roughly 86% occurring once. Trimming took 5 bases from V and 0 from J; bases not matched to a gene: 11. This CDR3 is built from 19 residues. Looked up from germline, CDR1 is SGHRS and CDR2 is YFSETQ. Material: peripheral blood. V gene TRBV5-1 combines with J gene TRBJ2-4; 13 nucleotides match TRBD2. The clonotype was recovered from a woman aged 60-75 years with acute or convalescent COVID-19. This CDR3 is CASSNTSGRVNLAKNIQYF. The CDR3 DNA sequence: TGCGCCAGCAGTAATACTAGCGGGAGGGTTAATTTAGCCAAAAACATTCAGTACTTC.